Below, 20 T cell receptor beta chains from the same sample are listed, as sequenced in a study of blood T cell repertoires in COVID-19. Generated by immunoSEQ multiplex PCR, the TCRdb table keeps only in-frame clones and is missing some. This repertoire shows some 170,000 clones, roughly 88% found once; its top ten account for 9.1%. Sample: peripheral blood. The receptors were gathered from a woman older than 75 with active or convalescent COVID-19.

The rearrangement joins TRBV11-2 to TRBJ2-1, with 8 bases matching TRBD2. The CDR3 totals 16 residues. Germline V CDR1 and CDR2: SGHAT, FQNNGV. V lost 0 bases to trimming and J lost 10 bases; unmatched junction nucleotides: 11. The chain's CDR3 is CASSLDAGGRREEQFF. The CDR3 nucleotides are TGTGCCAGCAGCTTAGATGCGGGGGGCCGGCGGGAGGAGCAGTTCTTC. Looking up the rest from reference TRBV11-2 and TRBJ2-1 gives the full variable domain: EAGVAQSPRYKIIEKRQSVAFWCNPISGHATLYWYQQILGQGPKLLIQFQNNGVVDDSQLPKDRFSAERLKGVDSTLKIQPAKLEDSAVYLCASSLDAGGRREEQFFGPGTRLTVL.

This chain joins TRBV11-2 and TRBJ2-5; a weak D match, TRBD2 (5 bases). The V gene lost 5 bases and the J gene lost 2 bases, with 15 bases spanning the gap. The CDR3 is 15 amino acids. Per the germline V gene, CDR1 is SGHAT and CDR2 is FQNNGV. CDR3 amino acids: CASSPRGRTQETQYF. CDR3 coding DNA: TGTGCCAGCAGCCCCAGAGGGCGGACTCAAGAGACCCAGTACTTC.

The rearrangement uses TRBV6-2 or TRBV6-3 and TRBJ2-7; D may be TRBD2 (5 bases). This CDR3 contains 18 residues. The ends were cut back, 2 bases at V and 2 bases at J, with 22 bases in the middle. Germline V gene sequence: CDR1 MNHEY, CDR2 SVGEGT. The CDR3 reads CASSYDRGMRAMTYEQYF. DNA for the CDR3: TGTGCCAGCAGTTACGACCGCGGTATGAGGGCCATGACCTACGAGCAGTACTTC.

The rearrangement joins TRBV7-2 to TRBJ2-2; 13 positions match TRBD2. The V gene end was trimmed by 0 bases and the J gene end by 6 bases; junction bases not matched to a gene: 13. Germline V gene sequence: CDR1 SGHTA, CDR2 FQGNSA. The CDR3 consists of 20 residues. CDR3 region: CASSLARTSGGRPYSGELFF. CDR3 coding DNA: TGTGCCAGCAGCTTAGCCCGGACTAGCGGGGGACGTCCATATTCCGGGGAGCTGTTTTTT.

This clone was detected only a few times. The J gene is TRBJ1-2, the V gene TRBV7-9; the match to TRBD1 covers 9 bases. CDR1 is SEHNR and CDR2 is FQNEAQ in the germline V gene (reference sequence). The length of the CDR3 is 14 residues. V shed 1 base, J shed 8 bases, and the junction held 5 bases outside the gene matches. The DNA for the CDR3 is TGTGCCAGCAGCTTAGAGACAGGGGGTTGGGGCTACACCTTC. It specifies CASSLETGGWGYTF.

This clone was observed a few times. The V and J genes are TRBV11-1 and TRBJ2-7; tentative D call: TRBD1 (6 bases). The CDR3 sequence is 15 residues long. Trimming removed 0 bases from V and 2 bases from J, with 11 bases in between. CDR1 and CDR2 from the germline V gene are SGHAT and FQDESV (reference sequence). As DNA, the CDR3 is TGTGCCAGCAGCTTAGCAGGGCAGGGGCCCTACGAGCAGTACTTC. This gives the protein CASSLAGQGPYEQYF. Full variable domain (rest looked up from reference TRBV11-1 and TRBJ2-7): EAEVAQSPRYKITEKSQAVAFWCDPISGHATLYWYRQILGQGPELLVQFQDESVVDDSQLPKDRFSAERLKGVDSTLKIQPAELGDSAMYLCASSLAGQGPYEQYFGPGTRLTVT.

This chain links TRBV7-2 with TRBJ2-5; D unresolved. Germline-derived CDR1 and CDR2 are SGHTA and FQGNSA. V gave up 2 bases and J gave up 0 bases, with 13 bases separating them. The CDR3 has 16 residues. For the CDR3, the DNA is TGTGCCAGCAGCTTAATGATTACACCCTACCAAGAGACCCAGTACTTC. It yields the protein CASSLMITPYQETQYF. The variable domain in full, completed from reference TRBV7-2 and TRBJ2-5, reads GAGVSQSPSNKVTEKGKDVELRCDPISGHTALYWYRQSLGQGLEFLIYFQGNSAPDKSGLPSDRFSAERTGGSVSTLTIQRTQQEDSAVYLCASSLMITPYQETQYFGPGTRLLVL.

The V gene is TRBV29-1, the J gene TRBJ1-4, with no clear D. V gave up 4 bases and J gave up 8 bases, with 11 bases separating them. CDR3 length equals 12 residues. Germline V CDR1 and CDR2: SQVTM, ANQGSEA. CDR3 sequence (DNA): TGCAGCGTTGTTGAGGGCGGAGAAAAACTGTTTTTT. Protein product: CSVVEGGEKLFF. Drawing the rest from reference TRBV29-1 and TRBJ1-4, the complete variable domain is SAVISQKPSRDICQRGTSLTIQCQVDSQVTMMFWYRQQPGQSLTLIATANQGSEATYESGFVIDKFPISRPNLTFSTLTVSNMSPEDSSIYLCSVVEGGEKLFFGSGTQLSVL.

This chain links TRBV2 with TRBJ1-5; no clear D gene. Trimming stripped 5 bases from V and 9 bases from J, with 11 bases between. The CDR3 runs 12 residues. CDR1 is SNHLY, CDR2 FYNNEI, per germline. In DNA form, the CDR3 reads TGTGCCAGCAGTCCCCCCCAGTCGCCCCAGCATTTT. Amino acids: CASSPPQSPQHF. The entire variable domain, with the rest obtained from reference TRBV2 and TRBJ1-5, is as follows: EPEVTQTPSHQVTQMGQEVILRCVPISNHLYFYWYRQILGQKVEFLVSFYNNEISEKSEIFDDQFSVERPDGSNFTLKIRSTKLEDSAMYFCASSPPQSPQHFGDGTRLSIL.

The rearrangement links TRBV28 to TRBJ1-1, with unresolved D. Germline CDR1 and CDR2: MDHEN and SYDVKM. The CDR3 loop spans 14 amino acids. V lost 5 bases and J 3 bases, leaving 13 bases between the germline ends. Here the CDR3 reads CASSPVRGYTEAFF. CDR3 coding DNA: TGTGCCAGCAGTCCTGTGCGCGGGTACACTGAAGCTTTCTTT.

The genes are TRBV27 and TRBJ1-1, with 8 positions matching TRBD1. CDR1 is MNHEY, CDR2 SMNVEV, per germline (reference sequence). The ends lost 6 bases at V and 4 bases at J; junction bases unmatched: 7. This CDR3 comprises 14 residues. Here the CDR3 reads CASSQNGQGTEAFF. The CDR3 region has the DNA TGTGCCAGCAGCCAAAACGGACAGGGCACTGAAGCTTTCTTT.

This chain uses TRBV3-1 (or the pseudogene TRBV3-2) with TRBJ2-5; D perhaps matches TRBD2 (6 bases). V dropped 3 bases and J dropped 5 bases, with 7 bases sitting between them. The germline V gene encodes CDR1 LGHDT and CDR2 YNNKEL (reference sequence). The CDR3 contains 12 residues. CDR3 DNA sequence: TGTGCCAGCAGCCAGCGGGATGAGACCCAGTACTTC. Translating gives CASSQRDETQYF.

The chain has TRBV10-1 and TRBJ2-2; 10 bases match TRBD2. The CDR3 contains 18 residues. From germline, CDR1 is WNHNN and CDR2 SYGVQD (reference sequence). J gave up 6 bases and V 6 bases, and 16 bases lay outside the gene matches. The CDR3 bases are TGCGCCAGCAGGGGGATAGCGGGGGGCCCCCTAGGCGCCGGGGAGCTGTTTTTT. It yields the protein CASRGIAGGPLGAGELFF.

The rearrangement uses TRBV11-2 and TRBJ2-7; 10 bases map to TRBD1. After removal of 1 base from V and 6 bases from J, the junction contained 0 bases not matched to a gene. The germline CDR1 and CDR2 sequences are SGHAT and FQNNGV. The CDR3 runs 13 residues. CDR3 bases: TGTGCCAGCAGCTTAGGGACAGGGGGCGAGCAGTACTTC. Translated, it gives CASSLGTGGEQYF.

The chain has TRBV6-1 and TRBJ1-1; TRBD1 might be the D (5 bases). CDR1 and CDR2 (germline): MNHNS, SASEGT. The length of the CDR3 is 18 residues. Trimming took 4 bases from V and 0 from J, leaving 21 bases between them. CDR3 DNA sequence: TGTGCCAGCAGTGGAACTCGCCGGGGGGGAACATTGAACACTGAAGCTTTCTTT. Translating it yields CASSGTRRGGTLNTEAFF.

The chain has TRBV4-1 and TRBJ2-4, with a tentative D call TRBD2 (5 bases). Germline V gene lookup returns CDR1 MGHRA and CDR2 YSYEKL. Trimming cost V 1 base and J 0 bases, with 10 bases left between them. The CDR3 runs to 16 residues. CDR3 residues: CASSQVGGLAKNIQYF. CDR3 sequence (DNA): TGCGCCAGCAGCCAAGTAGGCGGGCTAGCCAAAAACATTCAGTACTTC.

The chain has TRBV18 and TRBJ2-7; D remains ambiguous. V lost 3 bases and J lost 4, with 19 bases in between. The CDR3 is 16 residues long. Per the germline V gene, CDR1 is KGHSH and CDR2 is LQKENI. CDR3 DNA: TGTGCCAGCTCACCGGATTGGCCGGTGGCGGAGTACGAGCAGTACTTC. Translated, it gives CASSPDWPVAEYEQYF.

This chain links TRBV5-6 with TRBJ1-1; D is unclear. Looked up from germline, CDR1 is SGHDT and CDR2 is YYEEEE. The germline V and J ends were trimmed by 0 bases and 9 bases, with 6 bases remaining between them. The CDR3 is made up of 11 amino acids. This CDR3 is CASSLDSQAFF. The CDR3 DNA reads TGTGCCAGCAGCTTGGACAGCCAAGCTTTCTTT.

J is TRBJ1-5 and V is TRBV27, with TRBD1 as a possible D gene (5 bases). In germline, CDR1 is MNHEY, CDR2 SMNVEV (reference sequence). Between the trimmed V and J ends, which lost 2 bases and 3 bases, there was a span of 8 bases. The CDR3 is 14 residues long. In DNA, the CDR3 is TGTGCCAGCAGTTTAGGGGGACTCAATCAGCCCCAGCATTTT. As protein: CASSLGGLNQPQHF.

This clone has a single count. The CDR3 here is CASLGTAGTGELFF. CDR3 DNA sequence: TGTGCCAGCTTAGGGACAGCCGGCACCGGGGAGCTGTTTTTT. The V call is TRBV11-3, the J call TRBJ2-2; TRBD1 aligns across 7 bases. Germline V gene lookup returns CDR1 SGHNT and CDR2 YENEEA. The CDR3 has 14 amino acids. V shed 8 bases, J shed 4 bases, and the junction held 7 bases outside the gene matches.